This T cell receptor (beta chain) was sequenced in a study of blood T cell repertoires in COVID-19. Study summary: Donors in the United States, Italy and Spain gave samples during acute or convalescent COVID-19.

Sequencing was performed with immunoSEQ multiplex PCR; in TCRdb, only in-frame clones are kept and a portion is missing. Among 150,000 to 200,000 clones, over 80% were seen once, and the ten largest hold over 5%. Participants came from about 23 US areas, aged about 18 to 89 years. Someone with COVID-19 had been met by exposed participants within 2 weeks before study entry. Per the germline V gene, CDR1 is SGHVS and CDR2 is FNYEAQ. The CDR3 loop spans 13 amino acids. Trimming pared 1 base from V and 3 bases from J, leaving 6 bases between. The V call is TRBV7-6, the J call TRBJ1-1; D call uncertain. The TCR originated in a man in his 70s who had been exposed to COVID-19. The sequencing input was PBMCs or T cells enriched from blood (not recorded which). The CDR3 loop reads CASSLEQYTEAFF. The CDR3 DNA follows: TGTGCCAGCAGCTTAGAGCAATACACTGAAGCTTTCTTT. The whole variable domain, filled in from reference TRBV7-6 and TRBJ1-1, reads GAGVSQSPRYKVTKRGQDVALRCDPISGHVSLYWYRQALGQGPEFLTYFNYEAQQDKSGLPNDRFSAERPEGSISTLTIQRTEQRDSAMYRCASSLEQYTEAFFGQGTRLTVV.